These T cell receptor beta chains were read from a single sample in a study of CD8+CD57+ T cells in acquired aplastic anemia. MiXCR was run by TCRdb on the reads, yielding one entry per CDR3 protein. This sample has 95,000 to 120,000 distinct CDR3 sequences, with roughly 50% found just once. The source material was sorted CD4+, CD8+, or CD8+CD57+ T cells (not recorded which) from PBMCs. The source of these receptors is a human donor in good health, serving as a control. Both conserved end residues are part of each CDR3. The D gene is left open where the match is weak. Some rows have no size entry. The others give once, few or many, or a class for an expanded clone.

J gene	clone size	D gene	V gene	CDR3 protein	CDR3 DNA
TRBJ2-7	NA	TRBD1	TRBV25-1	CASTGQGLYYEQYF	TGTGCCAGTACCGGACAGGGACTGTACTACGAGCAGTACTTC
TRBJ2-1	many	NA	TRBV9	CASSVSGYNEQFF	TGTGCCAGCAGCGTTTCCGGGTACAATGAGCAGTTCTTC
TRBJ1-1	NA	TRBD1	TRBV7-9	CASSQDRGYTEALF	TGTGCCAGCAGCCAGGACAGGGGCTACACTGAAGCCCTCTTT
TRBJ2-3	NA	TRBD1	TRBV25-1	CASRFTGVSTDTQYF	TGTGCCAGCAGGTTCACAGGGGTTAGCACAGATACGCAGTATTTT
TRBJ1-2	NA	TRBD1	TRBV29-1	CSVDPGQGVNYGYTF	TGCAGCGTTGACCCGGGACAGGGGGTAAACTATGGCTACACCTTC
TRBJ2-7	many	TRBD1	TRBV27	CASSFAMGTARYEQYF	TGTGCCAGCAGTTTCGCCATGGGGACAGCCCGATACGAGCAGTACTTC
TRBJ1-2	NA	NA	TRBV7-9	CASSLGMGYGYTF	TGTGCCAGCAGTTTGGGTATGGGGTATGGCTACACCTTC
TRBJ2-7	NA	TRBD2	TRBV29-1	CSVEGGSWGGTYEQYF	TGCAGCGTTGAAGGCGGTTCTTGGGGGGGAACCTACGAGCAGTACTTC
TRBJ2-2	NA	TRBD2	TRBV10-3	CAMNLAGPTGELFF	TGTGCCATGAACCTAGCGGGGCCGACCGGGGAGCTGTTTTTT
TRBJ2-5	many	TRBD2	TRBV3-1	CASSQVSGGGLQETQYF	TGTGCCAGCAGCCAAGTTAGCGGGGGGGGCCTCCAAGAGACCCAGTACTTC
TRBJ1-2	NA	NA	TRBV11-1	CASSLVAGTGHSNYGYTF	TGTGCCAGCAGCTTAGTGGCGGGGACGGGCCACTCTAACTATGGCTACACCTTC
TRBJ2-6	many	NA	TRBV9	CASSVGDSGANVLTF	TGTGCCAGCAGCGTAGGTGACTCTGGGGCCAACGTCCTGACTTTC
TRBJ2-1	many	NA	TRBV6-4	CASSAGEEFF	TGTGCCAGCAGTGCGGGGGAGGAGTTCTTC
TRBJ2-1	NA	NA	TRBV29-1	CSVVRGEQFF	TGCAGCGTGGTTCGGGGGGAGCAGTTCTTC
TRBJ2-1	NA	TRBD2	TRBV11-1	CASSPPTSGASGQFF	TGTGCCAGCAGCCCACCGACTAGCGGGGCGTCAGGGCAGTTCTTC
TRBJ1-4	many	NA	TRBV20-1	CSARDEGGNEKLFF	TGCAGTGCTAGAGATGAGGGGGGCAATGAAAAACTGTTTTTT
TRBJ1-2	few	TRBD1	TRBV2	CASSEGQGEGYTF	TGTGCCAGCAGTGAGGGACAGGGGGAAGGCTACACCTTC
TRBJ2-5	NA	NA	TRBV15	CATSRDSQETQYF	TGTGCCACCAGCAGGGACAGCCAAGAGACCCAGTACTTC
TRBJ2-2	NA	TRBD2	TRBV15	CATRLAGTNTGELFF	TGTGCCACTAGACTAGCGGGCACGAACACCGGGGAGCTGTTTTTT
TRBJ1-2	many	NA	TRBV30	CAWSQTGLNYGYTF	TGTGCCTGGAGCCAGACAGGCCTCAACTATGGCTACACCTTC
TRBJ2-7	few	TRBD2	TRBV20-1	CSARDGTSGLYEQYF	TGCAGTGCTAGAGATGGGACTAGCGGGCTTTACGAGCAGTACTTC
TRBJ2-7	many	NA	TRBV2	CASSLQGDHYEQYF	TGTGCCAGCAGTCTGCAGGGAGACCACTACGAGCAGTACTTC
TRBJ1-5	NA	NA	TRBV10-3	CAISLAGDPSNQPQHF	TGTGCCATCAGTCTGGCGGGGGACCCTAGCAATCAGCCCCAGCATTTT
TRBJ1-5	once	NA	TRBV15	CATSKTGNNQPQHF	TGTGCCACCAGCAAAACAGGGAACAATCAGCCCCAGCATTTT
TRBJ2-7	NA	NA	TRBV29-1	CSVVSGGGGHEQYF	TGCAGCGTTGTTTCCGGCGGCGGGGGCCACGAGCAGTACTTT